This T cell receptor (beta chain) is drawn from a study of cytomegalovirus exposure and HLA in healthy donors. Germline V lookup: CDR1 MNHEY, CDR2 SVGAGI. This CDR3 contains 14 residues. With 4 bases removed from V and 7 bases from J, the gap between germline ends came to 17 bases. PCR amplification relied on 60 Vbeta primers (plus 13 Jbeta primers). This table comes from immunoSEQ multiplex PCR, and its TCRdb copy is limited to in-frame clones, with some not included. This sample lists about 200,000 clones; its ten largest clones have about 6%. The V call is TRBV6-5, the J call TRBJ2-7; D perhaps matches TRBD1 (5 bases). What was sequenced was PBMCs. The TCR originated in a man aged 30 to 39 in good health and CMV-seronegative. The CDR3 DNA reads TGTGCCAGCAGTTCCCGGGTCAGGGTCGTAGAGCAGTACTTC. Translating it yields CASSSRVRVVEQYF.